The clone carrying this T cell receptor beta chain has a single count. These data are taken from a study of technical replicates of blood from several donors. Clones were sequenced by immunoSEQ multiplex PCR, and TCRdb holds only the in-frame ones, with some missing. Here the sample spans 55,000 to 75,000 clones, roughly 93% being singletons. The CDR3 is made up of 16 amino acids. Trimming removed 2 bases from V and 6 bases from J; junction bases left unmatched: 11. CDR1 is KGHSH and CDR2 is LQKENI in the germline V gene. This TCR was recovered from a human donor in good health. Some clones in this sample may be carry-over from other donors' samples. This chain connects TRBV18 to TRBJ2-5; 8 bases align to TRBD1. Material: PBMCs. Here the CDR3 DNA reads TGTGCCAGCTCACCAGCCGAGACAGGGGTCTCGCAGACCCAGTACTTC. Its translation: CASSPAETGVSQTQYF.